This record covers a single T cell receptor beta chain. These data are taken from a study of CD8 T cells in Susac syndrome. Roughly 0.45 to 1 ug RNA was reverse transcribed with random hexamers. The TCR beta CDR3 was amplified by immunoSEQ multiplex PCR across 54 Vbeta, 13 Jbeta. TCRdb independently ran MiXCR on the immunoSEQ multiplex PCR reads; one entry per CDR3 protein. The data hold about 120,000 distinct CDR3 sequences, with over 90% observed a single time. The CDR3 consists of 14 residues. Germline values: CDR1 MNHEY, CDR2 SMNVEV (reference sequence). The junction had 0 bases not matched to a gene; V was cut back by 2 bases and J by 2 bases.

This TCR was recovered from a human donor with Susac syndrome. The sequencing sample was made of CD8+ T cells from PBMCs. This chain links TRBV27 with TRBJ1-5; 7 nucleotides align to TRBD1. CDR3 DNA: TGTGCCAGCAGTTTAGACAGGGGCAATCAGCCCCAGCATTTT. Its translation is CASSLDRGNQPQHF.